What follows describes a single T cell receptor (beta chain). This entry belongs to a study of shared clonotypes between healthy human individuals. In the study overall: Each donor contributed plates that comprised three CD4 naive, three CD4 memory, two CD8 naive and one CD8 memory.

Germline loops: CDR1 SQVTM, CDR2 ANQGSEA. The CDR3 runs to 12 residues. V gave up 7 bases and J gave up 2 bases, with 9 bases separating them. This table comes from immunoSEQ multiplex PCR, and its TCRdb copy is limited to in-frame clones, with some not included. The sample includes about 680,000 clones, 73% of them seen just once. Investigators divided CD4+ cells into CD45RA+ naive and CD45RA-negative memory subsets. J is TRBJ1-5 and V is TRBV29-1, with D perhaps matching TRBD1 (6 bases). The source of this sequence is a woman between 25 and 40 years old in good health. The sample was memory CD4+ T cells sorted from blood. Subset meaning: CD45RA-negative fraction. CDR3 nucleotide sequence: TGCAGCGCGCGACAGGGCAATCAGCCCCAGCATTTT. As protein: CSARQGNQPQHF.